The clone carrying this T cell receptor beta chain has only a few counts. What it recognizes is unknown. There are 15 residues in the CDR3. Germline CDR1 reads SEHNR; CDR2 reads FQNEAQ (reference sequence). V lost 1 base to trimming and J lost 6 bases, with 16 bases between them. The sample comes from a study of T-cell memory formation after mild COVID-19. Turning to the study itself: TCR clusters were largely donor specific. General study points: CD4+ clones that contracted lay mainly in CM and EM; CD8+ ones lay in EMRA.

From 5'RACE with constant-segment primers came TCR alpha and TCR beta cDNA libraries that carried sample barcodes and UMIs. TCRdb re-analysed the 5' RACE reads in MiXCR, keeping a single row per CDR3 protein. The table includes just under 150,000 distinct CDR3 sequences, roughly a fifth detected once. This chain connects TRBV7-9 to TRBJ2-7; D is perhaps TRBD2 (7 bases). The TCR comes from an adult woman who had mild COVID-19 (a few samples of this study predate the infection). Cell type and time point are not known. Sequenced sample: PBMCs or a T cell subset sorted from them (not recorded which). CDR3 DNA: TGTGCCAGCAGCTTAGTTGGGCCCCGGGGGGCCGAGCAGTACTTC. Its protein product is CASSLVGPRGAEQYF.